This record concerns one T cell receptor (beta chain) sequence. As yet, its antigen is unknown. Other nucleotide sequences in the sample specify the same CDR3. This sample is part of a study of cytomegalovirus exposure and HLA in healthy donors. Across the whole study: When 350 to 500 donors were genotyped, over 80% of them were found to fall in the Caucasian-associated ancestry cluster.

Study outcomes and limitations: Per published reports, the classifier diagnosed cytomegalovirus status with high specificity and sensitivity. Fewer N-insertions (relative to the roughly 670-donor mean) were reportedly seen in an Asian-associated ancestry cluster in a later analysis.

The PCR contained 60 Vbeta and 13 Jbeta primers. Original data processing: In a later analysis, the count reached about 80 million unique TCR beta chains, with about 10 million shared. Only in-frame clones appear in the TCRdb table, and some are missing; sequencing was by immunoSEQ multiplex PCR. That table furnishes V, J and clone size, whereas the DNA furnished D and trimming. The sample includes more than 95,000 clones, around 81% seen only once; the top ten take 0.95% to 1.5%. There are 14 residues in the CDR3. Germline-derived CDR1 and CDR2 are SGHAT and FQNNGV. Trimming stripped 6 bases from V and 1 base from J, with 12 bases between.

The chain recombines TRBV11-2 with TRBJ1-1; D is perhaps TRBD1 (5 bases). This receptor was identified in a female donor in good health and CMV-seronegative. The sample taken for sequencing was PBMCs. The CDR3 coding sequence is TGTGCCAGCAGACCACAGACAGCGAACACTGAAGCTTTCTTT. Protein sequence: CASRPQTANTEAFF.